This T cell receptor beta chain appears in the sequencing data of a study of blood T cell repertoires in COVID-19. Trimming took 5 bases from V and 0 from J; bases not matched to a gene: 4. Germline lookup yields CDR1 SGHTA and CDR2 FQGTGA. CDR3 size: 15 residues. Profiled with immunoSEQ multiplex PCR; TCRdb holds only in-frame clones, not every one. The sample gives around 140,000 clones, approximately 85% of which show up once; 1.5% to 2% is in the top ten. This chain joins TRBV7-3 and TRBJ2-3; 8 nucleotides match TRBD2. The receptor was derived from a man between 65 and 85 years old with acute or convalescent COVID-19. The sample taken for sequencing was peripheral blood. CDR3 residues: CASSRTSGSTDTQYF. CDR3 in DNA: TGTGCCAGCAGCCGAACTAGCGGAAGCACAGATACGCAGTATTTT.